This record concerns one T cell receptor (beta chain) sequence. Authors' analysis steps: The authors estimated nucleated cell counts from reference gene primer amplification. The assay was immunoSEQ multiplex PCR, and TCRdb's table has in-frame clones only and misses some. V and J calls and clone size come straight from that table; D and trimming were deduced from the DNA. The sample holds about 140,000 clones, roughly 90% seen once. The CDR3 has 14 residues. V was clipped by 5 bases and J by 3 bases, with 13 bases between them. CDR1 and CDR2 (germline): SGHTA, FQGNSA. The sample belongs to a study of blood T cell repertoires in COVID-19. On the study more broadly: The study drew acute and convalescent COVID-19 samples from the United States, Italy and Spain. Sources were T cells, B-cell-depleted T cells, or PBMCs; the material itself was cDNA or gDNA.

The J gene is TRBJ1-1, the V gene TRBV7-2, with D unresolved. The source of this sequence is a man between 65 and 79 years old with acute or convalescent COVID-19. Material for sequencing was peripheral blood. The CDR3 protein is CASSLTSEDTEAFF. The CDR3 nucleotides are TGTGCCAGCAGCCTTACCTCAGAGGACACTGAAGCTTTCTTT.